This T cell receptor beta chain appears in the sequencing data of a study of blood T cell repertoires in COVID-19. Whole-study context: Some COVID-19 samples were acute and others convalescent; all came from the United States, Italy and Spain. Sources were T cells, B-cell-depleted T cells, or PBMCs; the material itself was cDNA or gDNA.

Under the authors' procedure: The assay estimated nucleated cells by amplifying reference gene primers. TCRdb's copy holds only in-frame clones and misses some; the assay was immunoSEQ multiplex PCR. V, J and clone size were drawn from that table, and D and trimming were deduced from the DNA. Here the sample spans 40,000 to 50,000 clones, 75% to 90% being singletons. The germline CDR1 and CDR2 sequences are SGHDT and YYEEEE. The CDR3 contains 14 residues. The V and J ends lost 1 base and 1 base, in that order; junction bases with no gene match: 1. The source is a man aged 50-60 years with active COVID-19. Specimen: peripheral blood. This sequence joins TRBV5-6 and TRBJ2-5, with 7 bases identical to TRBD2. CDR3 residues: CASSLTSVQETQYF. The CDR3 region has the DNA TGTGCCAGCAGCTTGACTAGCGTCCAAGAGACCCAGTACTTC.